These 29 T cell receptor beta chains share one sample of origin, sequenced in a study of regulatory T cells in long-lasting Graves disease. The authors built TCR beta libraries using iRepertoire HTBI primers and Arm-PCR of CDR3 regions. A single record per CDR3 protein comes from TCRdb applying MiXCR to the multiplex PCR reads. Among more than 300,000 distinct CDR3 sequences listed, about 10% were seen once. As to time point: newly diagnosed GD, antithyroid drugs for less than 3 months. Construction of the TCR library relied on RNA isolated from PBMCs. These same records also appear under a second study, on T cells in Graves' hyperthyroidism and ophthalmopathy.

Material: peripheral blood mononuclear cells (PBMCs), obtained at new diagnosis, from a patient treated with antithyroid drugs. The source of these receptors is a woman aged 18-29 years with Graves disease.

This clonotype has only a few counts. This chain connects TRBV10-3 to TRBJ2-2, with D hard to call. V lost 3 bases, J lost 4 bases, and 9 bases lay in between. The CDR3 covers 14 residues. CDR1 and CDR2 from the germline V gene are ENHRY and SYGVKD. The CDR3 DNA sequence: TGTGCCATCAGTGATTTAACAGCCACCGGGGAGCTGTTTTTT. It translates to CAISDLTATGELFF.

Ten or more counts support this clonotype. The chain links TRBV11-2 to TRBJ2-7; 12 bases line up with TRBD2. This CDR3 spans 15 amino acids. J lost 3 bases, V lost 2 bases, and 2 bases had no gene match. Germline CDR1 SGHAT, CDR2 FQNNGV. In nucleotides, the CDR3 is TGTGCCAGCAGCTTAACTAGCGGGAGGAACTACGAGCAGTACTTC. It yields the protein CASSLTSGRNYEQYF.

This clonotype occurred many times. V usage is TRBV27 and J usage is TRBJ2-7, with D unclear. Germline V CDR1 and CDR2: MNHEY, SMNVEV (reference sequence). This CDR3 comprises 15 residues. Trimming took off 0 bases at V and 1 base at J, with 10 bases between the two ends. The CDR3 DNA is TGTGCCAGCAGTTTATCGCCGGACGGATCCTACGAGCAGTACTTC. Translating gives CASSLSPDGSYEQYF.

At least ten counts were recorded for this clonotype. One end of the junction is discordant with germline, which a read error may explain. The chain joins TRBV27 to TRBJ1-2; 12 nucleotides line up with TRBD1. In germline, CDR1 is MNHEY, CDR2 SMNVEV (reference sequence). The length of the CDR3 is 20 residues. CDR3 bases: TGTGCCAGCAGTTCGTACTACAGGGGGACAGGGGGCCTACCCCCCTATGGCCACACCTTC. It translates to CASSSYYRGTGGLPPYGHTF.

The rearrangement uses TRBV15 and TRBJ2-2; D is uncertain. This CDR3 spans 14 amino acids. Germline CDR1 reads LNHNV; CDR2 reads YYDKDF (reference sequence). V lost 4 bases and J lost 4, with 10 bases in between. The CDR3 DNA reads TGTGCCACCAGCACAAAGACGGGCACCGGGGAGCTGTTTTTT. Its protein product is CATSTKTGTGELFF.

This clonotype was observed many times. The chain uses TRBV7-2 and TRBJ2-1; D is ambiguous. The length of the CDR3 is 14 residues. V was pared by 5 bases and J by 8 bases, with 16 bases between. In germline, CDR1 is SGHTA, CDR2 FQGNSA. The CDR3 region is CASSLQTSPDEQFF. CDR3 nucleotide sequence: TGTGCCAGCAGCCTTCAGACCAGTCCCGATGAGCAGTTCTTC.

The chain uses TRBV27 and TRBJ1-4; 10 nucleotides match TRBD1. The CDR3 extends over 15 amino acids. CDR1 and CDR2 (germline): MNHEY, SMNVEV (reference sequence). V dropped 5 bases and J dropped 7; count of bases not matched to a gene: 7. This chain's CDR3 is CASSRQGARVEKLFF. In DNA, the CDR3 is TGTGCCAGCAGTCGACAGGGGGCGCGAGTTGAAAAACTGTTTTTT.

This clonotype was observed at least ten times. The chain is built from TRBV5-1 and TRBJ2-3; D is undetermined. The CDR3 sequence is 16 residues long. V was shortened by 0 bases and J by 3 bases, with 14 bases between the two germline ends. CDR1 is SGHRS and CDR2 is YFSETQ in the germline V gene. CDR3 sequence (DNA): TGCGCCAGCAGCTTGGCTCTCGAGTTAGAGACAGATACGCAGTATTTT. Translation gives CASSLALELETDTQYF.

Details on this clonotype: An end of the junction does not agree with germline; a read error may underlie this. The CDR3 spells CVSSDGYGYTF. In DNA, the CDR3 is TGTGTCAGCAGCGACGGCTATGGCTACACCTTC. V and J are TRBV12-3 or TRBV12-4 and TRBJ1-2, with D unresolved. This CDR3 contains 11 residues.

The CDR3 region has the DNA TGTGCCAGCAGCCCGACTAGCGGGGGTAATACGCAGTATTTT. Its translation is CASSPTSGGNTQYF. This chain joins TRBV7-3 and TRBJ2-3; 12 nucleotides agree with TRBD2. Germline lookup yields CDR1 SGHTA and CDR2 FQGTGA. The CDR3 spans 14 residues. V gave up 5 bases and J gave up 7 bases; unmatched junction bases: 4. The complete variable domain, with remaining parts taken from reference TRBV7-3 and TRBJ2-3, reads GAGVSQTPSNKVTEKGKYVELRCDPISGHTALYWYRQSLGQGPEFLIYFQGTGAADDSGLPNDRFFAVRPEGSVSTLKIQRTERGDSAVYLCASSPTSGGNTQYFGPGTRLTVL.

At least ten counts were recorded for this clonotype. This CDR3 reads CSARDKAGRGGTDTQYF. For the CDR3, the DNA is TGCAGTGCTAGAGATAAGGCGGGGAGGGGTGGAACAGATACGCAGTATTTT. The chain recombines TRBV20-1 with TRBJ2-3, with TRBD2 matching 7 bases. J was trimmed by 3 bases and V by 0 bases; bases with no gene match: 12. Germline-derived CDR1 and CDR2 are DFQATT and SNEGSKA (reference sequence). The CDR3 has 17 amino acids.

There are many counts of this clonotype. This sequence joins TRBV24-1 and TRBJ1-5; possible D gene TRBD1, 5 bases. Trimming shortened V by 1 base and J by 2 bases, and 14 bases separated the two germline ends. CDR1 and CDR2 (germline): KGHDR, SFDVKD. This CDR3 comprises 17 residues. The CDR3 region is CATSDFAGQGGNQPQHF. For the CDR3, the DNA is TGTGCCACCAGTGATTTTGCAGGGCAGGGAGGCAATCAGCCCCAGCATTTT.

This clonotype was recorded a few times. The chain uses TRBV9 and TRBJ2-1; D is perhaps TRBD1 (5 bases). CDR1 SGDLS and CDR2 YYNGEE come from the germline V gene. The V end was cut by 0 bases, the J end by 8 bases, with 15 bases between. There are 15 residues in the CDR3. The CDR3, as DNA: TGTGCCAGCAGCGTAGCTCTGGGGTGGGGCCATGAGCAGTTCTTC. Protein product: CASSVALGWGHEQFF.

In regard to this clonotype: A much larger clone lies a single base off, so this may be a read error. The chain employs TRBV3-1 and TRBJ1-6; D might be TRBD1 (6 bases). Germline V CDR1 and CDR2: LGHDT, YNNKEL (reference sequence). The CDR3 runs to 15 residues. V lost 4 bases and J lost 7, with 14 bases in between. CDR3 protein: CASSPAGGQNSPLHF. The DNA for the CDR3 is TGTGCCAGCAGCCCAGCCGGGGGGCAGAATTCACCCCTCCACTTT.

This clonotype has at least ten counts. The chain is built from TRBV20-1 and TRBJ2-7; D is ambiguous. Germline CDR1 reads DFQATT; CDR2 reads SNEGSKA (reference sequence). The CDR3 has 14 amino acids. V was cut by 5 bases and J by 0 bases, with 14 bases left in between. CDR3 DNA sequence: TGCAGTGCTGGGGTTGAGGCTGACTCCTACGAGCAGTACTTC. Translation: CSAGVEADSYEQYF.

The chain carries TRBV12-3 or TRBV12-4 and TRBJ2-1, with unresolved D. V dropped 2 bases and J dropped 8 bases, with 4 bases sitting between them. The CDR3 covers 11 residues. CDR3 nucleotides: TGTGCCAGCAGTTTAAGGCATGAGCAGTTCTTC. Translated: CASSLRHEQFF.

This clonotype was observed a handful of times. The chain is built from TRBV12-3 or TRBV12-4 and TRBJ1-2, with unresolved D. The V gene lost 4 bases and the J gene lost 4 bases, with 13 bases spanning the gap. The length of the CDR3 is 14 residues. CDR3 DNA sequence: TGTGCCAGCAGTTACTCTCGGGTTTTCTATGGCTACACCTTC. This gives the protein CASSYSRVFYGYTF.

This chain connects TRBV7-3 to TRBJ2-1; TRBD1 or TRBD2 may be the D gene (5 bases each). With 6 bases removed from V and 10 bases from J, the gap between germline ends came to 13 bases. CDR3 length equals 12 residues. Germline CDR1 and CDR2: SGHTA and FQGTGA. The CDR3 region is CASSDIWGEQFF. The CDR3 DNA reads TGTGCCAGCAGTGATATCTGGGGGGAGCAGTTCTTC. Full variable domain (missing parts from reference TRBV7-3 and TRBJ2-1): GAGVSQTPSNKVTEKGKYVELRCDPISGHTALYWYRQSLGQGPEFLIYFQGTGAADDSGLPNDRFFAVRPEGSVSTLKIQRTERGDSAVYLCASSDIWGEQFFGPGTRLTVL.

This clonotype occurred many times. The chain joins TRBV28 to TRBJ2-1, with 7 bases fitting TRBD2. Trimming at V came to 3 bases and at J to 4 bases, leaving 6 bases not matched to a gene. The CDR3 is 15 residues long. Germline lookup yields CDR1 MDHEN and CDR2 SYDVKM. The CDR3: CASSFLAEPYNEQFF. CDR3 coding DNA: TGTGCCAGCAGTTTTCTAGCGGAACCTTACAATGAGCAGTTCTTC.

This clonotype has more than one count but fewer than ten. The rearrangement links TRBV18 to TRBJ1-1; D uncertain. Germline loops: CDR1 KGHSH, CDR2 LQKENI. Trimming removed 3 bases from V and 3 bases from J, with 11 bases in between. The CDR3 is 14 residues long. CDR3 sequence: CASSPNPPDTEAFF. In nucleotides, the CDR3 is TGTGCCAGCTCACCCAATCCTCCGGACACTGAAGCTTTCTTT.

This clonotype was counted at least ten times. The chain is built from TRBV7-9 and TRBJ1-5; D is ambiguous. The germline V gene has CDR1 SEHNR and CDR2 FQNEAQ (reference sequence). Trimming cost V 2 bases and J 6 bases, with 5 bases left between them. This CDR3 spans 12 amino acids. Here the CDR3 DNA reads TGTGCCAGCAGCTTATCGAGTCAGCCCCAGCATTTT. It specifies CASSLSSQPQHF.

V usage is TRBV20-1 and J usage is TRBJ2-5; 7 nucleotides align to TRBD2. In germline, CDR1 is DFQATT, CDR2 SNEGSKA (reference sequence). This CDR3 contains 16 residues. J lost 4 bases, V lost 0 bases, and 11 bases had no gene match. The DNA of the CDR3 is TGCAGTGCTAGAGATCTGTACGCGGGAGTTGGAGAGACCCAGTACTTC. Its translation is CSARDLYAGVGETQYF.

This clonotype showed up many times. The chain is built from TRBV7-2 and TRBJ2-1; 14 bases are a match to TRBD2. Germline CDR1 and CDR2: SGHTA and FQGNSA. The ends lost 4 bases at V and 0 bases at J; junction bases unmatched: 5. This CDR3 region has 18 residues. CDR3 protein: CASSSRLAGGVSYNEQFF. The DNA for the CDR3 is TGTGCCAGCAGCTCCCGACTAGCGGGGGGGGTCTCCTACAATGAGCAGTTCTTC.

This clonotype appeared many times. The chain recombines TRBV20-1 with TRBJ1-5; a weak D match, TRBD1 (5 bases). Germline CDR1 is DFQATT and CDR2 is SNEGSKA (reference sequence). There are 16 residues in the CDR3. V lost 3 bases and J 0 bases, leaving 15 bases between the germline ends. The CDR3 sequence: CSASKSGHYSNQPQHF. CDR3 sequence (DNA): TGCAGTGCTAGTAAGAGCGGACATTATAGCAATCAGCCCCAGCATTTT.

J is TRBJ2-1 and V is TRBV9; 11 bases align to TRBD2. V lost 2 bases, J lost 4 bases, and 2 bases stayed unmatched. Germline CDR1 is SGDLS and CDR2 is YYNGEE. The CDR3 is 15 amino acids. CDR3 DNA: TGTGCCAGCAGCGTGGGACTAGCGGAATACAATGAGCAGTTCTTC. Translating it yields CASSVGLAEYNEQFF. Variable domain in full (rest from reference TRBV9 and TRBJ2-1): DSGVTQTPKHLITATGQRVTLRCSPRSGDLSVYWYQQSLDQGLQFLIQYYNGEERAKGNILERFSAQQFPDLHSELNLSSLELGDSALYFCASSVGLAEYNEQFFGPGTRLTVL.

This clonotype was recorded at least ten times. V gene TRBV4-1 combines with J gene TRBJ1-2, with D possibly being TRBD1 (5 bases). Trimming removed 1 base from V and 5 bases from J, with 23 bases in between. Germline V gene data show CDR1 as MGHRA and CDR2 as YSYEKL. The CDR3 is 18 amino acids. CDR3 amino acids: CASSQGLRGTIDSYGYTF. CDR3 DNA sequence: TGCGCCAGCAGCCAAGGCCTGCGGGGGACCATTGATTCGTATGGCTACACCTTC.

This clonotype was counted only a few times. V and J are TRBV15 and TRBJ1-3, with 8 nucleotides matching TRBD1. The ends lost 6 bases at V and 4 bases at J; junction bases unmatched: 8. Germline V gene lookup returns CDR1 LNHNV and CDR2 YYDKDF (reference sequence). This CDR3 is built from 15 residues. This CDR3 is CATSTGGWKGNTIYF. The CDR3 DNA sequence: TGTGCCACCAGTACAGGGGGATGGAAAGGAAACACCATATATTTT. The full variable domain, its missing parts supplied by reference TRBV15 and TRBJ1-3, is DAMVIQNPRYQVTQFGKPVTLSCSQTLNHNVMYWYQQKSSQAPKLLFHYYDKDFNNEADTPDNFQSRRPNTSFCFLDIRSPGLGDTAMYLCATSTGGWKGNTIYFGEGSWLTVV.

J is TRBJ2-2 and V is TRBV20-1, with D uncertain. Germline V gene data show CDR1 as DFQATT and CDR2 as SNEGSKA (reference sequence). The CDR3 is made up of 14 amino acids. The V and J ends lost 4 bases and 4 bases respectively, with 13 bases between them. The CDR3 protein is CSATLGFRTGELFF. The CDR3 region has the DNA TGCAGTGCTACTCTGGGATTTCGCACCGGGGAGCTGTTTTTT.

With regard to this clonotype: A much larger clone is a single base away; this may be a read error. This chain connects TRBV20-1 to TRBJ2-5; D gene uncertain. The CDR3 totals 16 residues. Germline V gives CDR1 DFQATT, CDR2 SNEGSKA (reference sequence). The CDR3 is CSARDILDPYQETQCF. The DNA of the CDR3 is TGCAGTGCTAGAGATATTCTAGACCCCTACCAAGAGACCCAGTGCTTC.